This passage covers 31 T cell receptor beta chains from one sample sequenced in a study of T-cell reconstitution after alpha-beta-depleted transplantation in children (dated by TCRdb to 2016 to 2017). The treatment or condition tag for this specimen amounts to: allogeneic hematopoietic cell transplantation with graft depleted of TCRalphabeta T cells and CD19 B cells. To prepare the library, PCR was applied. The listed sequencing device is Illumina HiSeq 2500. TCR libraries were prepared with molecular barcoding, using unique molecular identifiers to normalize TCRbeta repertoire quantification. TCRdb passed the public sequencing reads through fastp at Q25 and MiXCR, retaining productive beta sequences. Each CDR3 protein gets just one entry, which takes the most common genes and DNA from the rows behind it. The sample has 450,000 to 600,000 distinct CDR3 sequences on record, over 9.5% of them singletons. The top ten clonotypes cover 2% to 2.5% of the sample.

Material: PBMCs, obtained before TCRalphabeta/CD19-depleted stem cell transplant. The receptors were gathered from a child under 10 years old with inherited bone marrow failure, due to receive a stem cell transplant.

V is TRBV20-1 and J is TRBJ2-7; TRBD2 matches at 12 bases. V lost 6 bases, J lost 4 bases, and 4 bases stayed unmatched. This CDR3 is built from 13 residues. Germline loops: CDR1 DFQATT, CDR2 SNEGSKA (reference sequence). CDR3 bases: TGCAGTGCCCCGACTAGCGGGAGTTACGAGCAGTACTTC. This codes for CSAPTSGSYEQYF.

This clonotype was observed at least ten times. The CDR3 sequence: CASSSGITYEQYF. The CDR3 nucleotides are TGTGCCAGCAGTTCGGGGATTACCTACGAGCAGTACTTC. The chain recombines TRBV2 with TRBJ2-7; possible D gene TRBD2, 5 bases. V was trimmed by 5 bases and J by 2 bases, leaving 10 bases between them. This CDR3 region has 13 residues. Germline CDR1 SNHLY, CDR2 FYNNEI.

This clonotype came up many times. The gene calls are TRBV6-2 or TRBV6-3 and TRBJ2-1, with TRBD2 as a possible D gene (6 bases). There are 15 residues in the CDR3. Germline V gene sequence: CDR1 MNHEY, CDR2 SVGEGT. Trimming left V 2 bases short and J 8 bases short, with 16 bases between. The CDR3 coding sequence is TGTGCCAGCAGTTACATGGGAGGCGACTCCGATGAGCAGTTCTTC. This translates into CASSYMGGDSDEQFF.

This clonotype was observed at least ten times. CDR3 DNA sequence: TGCAGTGCTAGGGCTGGGCTGAACACTGAAGCTTTCTTT. Residues: CSARAGLNTEAFF. The chain joins TRBV20-1 to TRBJ1-1, with D uncertain. Trimming removed 3 bases from V and 0 bases from J, with 8 bases in between. Germline V gene lookup returns CDR1 DFQATT and CDR2 SNEGSKA (reference sequence). This CDR3 has 13 amino acids.

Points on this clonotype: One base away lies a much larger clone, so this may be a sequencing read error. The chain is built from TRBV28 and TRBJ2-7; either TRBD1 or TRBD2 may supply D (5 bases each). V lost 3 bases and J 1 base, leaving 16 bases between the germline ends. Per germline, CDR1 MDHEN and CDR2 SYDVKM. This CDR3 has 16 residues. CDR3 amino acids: CASSFGGDRSSYEQYF. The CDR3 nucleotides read TGTGCCAGCAGTTTCGGTGGGGACCGGAGTTCCTACGAGCAGTACTTC.

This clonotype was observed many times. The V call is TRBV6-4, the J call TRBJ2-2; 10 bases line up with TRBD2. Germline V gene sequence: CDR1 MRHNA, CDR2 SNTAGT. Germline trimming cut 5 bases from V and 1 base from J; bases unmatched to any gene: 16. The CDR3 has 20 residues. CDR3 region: CASSPYPTFGLAENTGELFF. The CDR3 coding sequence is TGTGCCAGCAGTCCCTACCCCACTTTTGGACTAGCGGAGAACACCGGGGAGCTGTTTTTT.

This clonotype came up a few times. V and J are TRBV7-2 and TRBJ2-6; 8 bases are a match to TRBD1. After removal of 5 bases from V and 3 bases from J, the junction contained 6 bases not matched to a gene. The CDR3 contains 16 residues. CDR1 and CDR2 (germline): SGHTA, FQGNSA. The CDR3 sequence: CASSLQGAGGANVLTF. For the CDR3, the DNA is TGTGCCAGCAGCCTCCAGGGGGCGGGTGGGGCCAACGTCCTGACTTTC.

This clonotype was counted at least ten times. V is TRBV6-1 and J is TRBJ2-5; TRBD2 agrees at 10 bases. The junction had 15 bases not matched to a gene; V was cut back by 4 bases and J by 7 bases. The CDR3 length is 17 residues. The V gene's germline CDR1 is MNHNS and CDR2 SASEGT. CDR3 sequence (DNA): TGTGCCAGCAGTGTCCAAACTAGCGGGATACCTCCAGGGACCCAGTACTTC. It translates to CASSVQTSGIPPGTQYF.

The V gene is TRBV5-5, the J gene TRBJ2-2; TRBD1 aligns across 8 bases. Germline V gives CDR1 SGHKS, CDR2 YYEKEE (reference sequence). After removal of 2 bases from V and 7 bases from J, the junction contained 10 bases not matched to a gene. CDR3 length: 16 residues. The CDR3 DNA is TGTGCCAGCAGCTTTACTTGGCAGGGGGCAATCGGGGAGCTGTTTTTT. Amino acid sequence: CASSFTWQGAIGELFF.

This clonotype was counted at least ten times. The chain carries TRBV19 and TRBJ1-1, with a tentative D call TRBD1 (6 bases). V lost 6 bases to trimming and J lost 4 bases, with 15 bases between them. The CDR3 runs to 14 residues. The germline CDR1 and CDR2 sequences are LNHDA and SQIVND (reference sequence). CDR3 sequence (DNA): TGTGCCAGTAGGTCGGGACGCAGGGGCACTGAAGCTTTCTTT. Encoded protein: CASRSGRRGTEAFF.

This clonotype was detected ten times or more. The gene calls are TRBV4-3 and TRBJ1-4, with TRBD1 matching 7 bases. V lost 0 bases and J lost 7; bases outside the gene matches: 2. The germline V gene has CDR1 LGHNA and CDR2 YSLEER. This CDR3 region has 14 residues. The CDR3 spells CASSQDGTAEKLFF. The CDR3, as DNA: TGCGCCAGCAGCCAAGACGGGACAGCTGAAAAACTGTTTTTT.

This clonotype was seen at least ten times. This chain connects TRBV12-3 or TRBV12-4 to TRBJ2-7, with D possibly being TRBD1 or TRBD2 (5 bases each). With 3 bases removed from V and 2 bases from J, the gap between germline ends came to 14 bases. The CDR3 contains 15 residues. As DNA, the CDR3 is TGTGCCAGCAGTTTGGCGGGCAGGGCAGCCTACGAGCAGTACTTC. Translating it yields CASSLAGRAAYEQYF.

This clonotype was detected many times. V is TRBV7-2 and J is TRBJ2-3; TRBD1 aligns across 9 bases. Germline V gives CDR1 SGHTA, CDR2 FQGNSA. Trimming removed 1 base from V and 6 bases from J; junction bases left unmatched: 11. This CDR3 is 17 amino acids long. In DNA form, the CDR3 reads TGTGCCAGCAGCTTAGTTCCCGTACAGGGGGCATGGGATACGCAGTATTTT. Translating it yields CASSLVPVQGAWDTQYF.

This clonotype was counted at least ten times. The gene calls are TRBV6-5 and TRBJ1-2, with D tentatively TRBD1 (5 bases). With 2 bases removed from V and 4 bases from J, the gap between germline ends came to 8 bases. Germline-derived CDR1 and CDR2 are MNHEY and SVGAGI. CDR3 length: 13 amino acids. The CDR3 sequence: CASSYLRAYGYTF. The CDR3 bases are TGTGCCAGCAGTTACCTCAGGGCCTATGGCTACACCTTC.

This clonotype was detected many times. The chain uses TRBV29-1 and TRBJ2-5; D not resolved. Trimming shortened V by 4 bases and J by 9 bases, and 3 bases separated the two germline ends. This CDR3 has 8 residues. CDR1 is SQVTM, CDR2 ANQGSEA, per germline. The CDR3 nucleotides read TGCAGCGTTGGTCCCCAGTACTTC. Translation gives CSVGPQYF.

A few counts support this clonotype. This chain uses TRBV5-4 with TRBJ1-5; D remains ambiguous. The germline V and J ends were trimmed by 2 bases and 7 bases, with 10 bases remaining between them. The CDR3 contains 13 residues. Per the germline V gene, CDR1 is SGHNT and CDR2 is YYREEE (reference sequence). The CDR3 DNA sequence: TGTGCCAGCAGCTTCGAGGGTTACCAGCCCCAGCATTTT. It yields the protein CASSFEGYQPQHF.

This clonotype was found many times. This CDR3 is CASSLDTNTQYF. In nucleotides, the CDR3 is TGTGCCAGCAGCTTAGATACCAATACGCAGTATTTT. V and J are TRBV11-2 and TRBJ2-3; D not resolved. CDR1 is SGHAT and CDR2 is FQNNGV in the germline V gene. This CDR3 has 12 residues. Trimming stripped 0 bases from V and 7 bases from J, with 5 bases between.

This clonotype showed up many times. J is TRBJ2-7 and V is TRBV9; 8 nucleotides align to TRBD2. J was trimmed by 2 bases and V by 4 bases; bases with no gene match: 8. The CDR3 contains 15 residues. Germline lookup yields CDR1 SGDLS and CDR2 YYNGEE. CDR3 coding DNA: TGTGCCAGCAGCCCGCTAGCGGGTTCTCCCTACGAGCAGTACTTC. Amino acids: CASSPLAGSPYEQYF.

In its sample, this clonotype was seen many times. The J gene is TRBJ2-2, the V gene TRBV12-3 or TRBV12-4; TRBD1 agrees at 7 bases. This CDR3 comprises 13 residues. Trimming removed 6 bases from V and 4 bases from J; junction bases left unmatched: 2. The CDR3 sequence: CASSTGVTGELFF. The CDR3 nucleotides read TGTGCCAGCAGCACAGGGGTCACCGGGGAGCTGTTTTTT.

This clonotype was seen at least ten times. The CDR3, as DNA: TGTGCCATCAGTACAAACAGGGGTCTGGGGGCCAACGTCCTGACTTTC. Amino acids: CAISTNRGLGANVLTF. The chain employs TRBV10-3 and TRBJ2-6; TRBD1 aligns across 7 bases. CDR3 length equals 16 residues. Trimming removed 5 bases from V and 4 bases from J; junction bases left unmatched: 8. Germline CDR1 ENHRY, CDR2 SYGVKD.

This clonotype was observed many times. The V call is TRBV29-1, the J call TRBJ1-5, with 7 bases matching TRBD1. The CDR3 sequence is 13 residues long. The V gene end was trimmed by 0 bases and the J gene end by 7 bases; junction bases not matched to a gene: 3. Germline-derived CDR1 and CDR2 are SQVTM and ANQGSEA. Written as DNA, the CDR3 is TGCAGCGTTGAAGAAGTAGGGGGCCAGCCCCAGCATTTT. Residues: CSVEEVGGQPQHF. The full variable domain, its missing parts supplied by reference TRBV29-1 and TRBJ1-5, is SAVISQKPSRDICQRGTSLTIQCQVDSQVTMMFWYRQQPGQSLTLIATANQGSEATYESGFVIDKFPISRPNLTFSTLTVSNMSPEDSSIYLCSVEEVGGQPQHFGDGTRLSIL.

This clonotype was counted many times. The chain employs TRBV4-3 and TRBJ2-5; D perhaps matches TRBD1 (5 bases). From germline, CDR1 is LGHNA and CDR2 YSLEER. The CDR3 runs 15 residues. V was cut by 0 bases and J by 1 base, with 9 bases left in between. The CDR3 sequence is CASSQDLQGQETQYF. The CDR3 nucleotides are TGCGCCAGCAGCCAAGATTTGCAGGGCCAAGAGACCCAGTACTTC.

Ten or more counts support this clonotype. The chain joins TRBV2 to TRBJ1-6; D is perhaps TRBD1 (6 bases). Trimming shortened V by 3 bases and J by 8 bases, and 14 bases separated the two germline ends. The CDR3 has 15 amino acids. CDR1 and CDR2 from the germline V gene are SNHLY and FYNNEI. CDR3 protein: CASSDGQGRYSPLHF. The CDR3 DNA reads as TGTGCCAGCAGTGATGGGCAGGGGAGGTATTCACCCCTCCACTTT. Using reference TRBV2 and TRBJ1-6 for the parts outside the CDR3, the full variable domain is EPEVTQTPSHQVTQMGQEVILRCVPISNHLYFYWYRQILGQKVEFLVSFYNNEISEKSEIFDDQFSVERPDGSNFTLKIRSTKLEDSAMYFCASSDGQGRYSPLHFGNGTRLTVT.

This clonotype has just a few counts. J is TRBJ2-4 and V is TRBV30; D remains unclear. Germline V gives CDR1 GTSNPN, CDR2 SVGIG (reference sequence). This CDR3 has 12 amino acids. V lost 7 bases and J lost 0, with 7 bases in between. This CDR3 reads CASSVAKNIQYF. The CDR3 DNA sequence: TGTGCCTCGAGCGTAGCCAAAAACATTCAGTACTTC. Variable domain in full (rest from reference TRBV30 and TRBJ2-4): SQTIHQWPATLVQPVGSPLSLECTVEGTSNPNLYWYRQAAGRGLQLLFYSVGIGQISSEVPQNLSASRPQDRQFILSSKKLLLSDSGFYLCASSVAKNIQYFGAGTRLSVL.

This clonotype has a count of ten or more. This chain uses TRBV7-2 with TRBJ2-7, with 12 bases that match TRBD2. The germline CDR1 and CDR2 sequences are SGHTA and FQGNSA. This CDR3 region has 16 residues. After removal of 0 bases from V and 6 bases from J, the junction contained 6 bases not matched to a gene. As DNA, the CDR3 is TGTGCCAGCAGCTTAGCTCTAGCGGGAGGGTCTGGCGAGCAGTACTTC. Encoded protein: CASSLALAGGSGEQYF.

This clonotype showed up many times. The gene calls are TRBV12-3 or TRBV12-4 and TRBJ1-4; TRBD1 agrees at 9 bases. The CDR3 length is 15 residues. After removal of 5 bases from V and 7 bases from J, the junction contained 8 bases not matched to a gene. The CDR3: CASSPHRGLGEKLFF. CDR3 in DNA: TGTGCCAGCAGTCCACACAGGGGGCTGGGTGAAAAACTGTTTTTT.

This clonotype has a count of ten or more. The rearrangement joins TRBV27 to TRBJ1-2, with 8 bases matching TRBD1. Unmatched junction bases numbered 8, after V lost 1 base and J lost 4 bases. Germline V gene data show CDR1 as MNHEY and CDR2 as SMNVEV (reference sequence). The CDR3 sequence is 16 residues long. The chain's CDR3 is CASSLWGQAGIYGYTF. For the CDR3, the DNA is TGTGCCAGCAGTTTATGGGGACAGGCCGGCATCTATGGCTACACCTTC.

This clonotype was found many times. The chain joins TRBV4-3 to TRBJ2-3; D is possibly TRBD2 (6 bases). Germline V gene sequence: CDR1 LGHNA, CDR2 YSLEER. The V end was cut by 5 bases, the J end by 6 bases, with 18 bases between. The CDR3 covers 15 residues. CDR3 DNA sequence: TGCGCCAGCAGCTCCCAGCGGGCCCGGGGGGATACGCAGTATTTT. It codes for CASSSQRARGDTQYF.

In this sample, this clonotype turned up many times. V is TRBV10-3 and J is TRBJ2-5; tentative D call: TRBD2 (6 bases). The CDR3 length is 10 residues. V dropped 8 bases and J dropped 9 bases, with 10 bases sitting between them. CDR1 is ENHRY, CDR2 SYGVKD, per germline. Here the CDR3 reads CAIGGEPQYF. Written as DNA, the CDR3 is TGTGCCATCGGCGGGGAGCCCCAGTACTTC.

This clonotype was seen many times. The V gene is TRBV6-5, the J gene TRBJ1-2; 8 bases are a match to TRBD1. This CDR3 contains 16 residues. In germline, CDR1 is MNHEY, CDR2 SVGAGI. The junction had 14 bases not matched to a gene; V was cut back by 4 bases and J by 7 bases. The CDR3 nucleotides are TGTGCCAGCAGTTCCCTCCTCCTCACGGACAGGGTTGGCTACACCTTC. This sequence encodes CASSSLLLTDRVGYTF.

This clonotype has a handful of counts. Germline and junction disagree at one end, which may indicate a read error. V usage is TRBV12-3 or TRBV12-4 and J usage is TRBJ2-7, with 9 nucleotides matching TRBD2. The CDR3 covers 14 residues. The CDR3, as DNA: TGTGCCAGCAGTCTAGCGGGGTGGGATTACGAGCAGTACTTC. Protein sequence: CASSLAGWDYEQYF.